Listed here is a single TCR beta chain. It has no known antigen specificity. Qualities for individual bases were not recorded, and no much larger clone is one base off. Trimming accounts for 7 bases at V and 7 bases at J, while the number of junction bases matched to no gene is 12. As encoded in the germline V gene, CDR1 is MNHNS while CDR2 is SASEGT. Counted from cysteine to phenylalanine, this CDR3 has 15 amino acids. The read is trimmed to its CDR3 DNA, 45 bases read in frame from base 1. This entry comes from a study of cytomegalovirus exposure and HLA in healthy donors (dated by TCRdb to the late 2010s). Context from the whole study: In an earlier analysis of under 600 of the donors, 276 Gb of sequence data and 100 million or so unique TCR beta sequences from 150 million to 200 million T cells were reported. The study profiled the T cell repertoires of 500 to 800 subjects by immunosequencing and related them to cytomegalovirus serostatus. In the later analysis, no new phenotypic data were used to find candidate immune exposures; instead, reliance was placed on TCR beta sequences and their occurrence across donors. A handful of DR-DQ haplotypes were handled as single units for association and clustering because linkage in the cohort was strong. Among about 370 genotyped donors of the cohort, an average of roughly 230,000 unique TCR beta nucleotide sequences was sequenced per donor, of which about 19% were non-productive. Donor age, sex, ethnicity and CMV serostatus were compiled together with the repertoire data. A later analysis re-examined previously published TCR beta repertoires from about 700 donors and added high-resolution HLA genotyping to investigate patterns of TCR occurrence. Both class I and class II loci were covered by HLA typing, at four-digit resolution. The study aimed to test whether cataloging public T cell receptors could reveal signatures of past pathogen exposure. A separate validation cohort of about 110 different subjects was used in addition to the approximately 610-subject first cohort. The study combined high-throughput TCR immunosequencing, statistical association of individual TCRs with disease status, and machine learning to predict cytomegalovirus infection status. In an earlier analysis of over 550 of the donors, high-throughput TCR beta sequencing was used to judge whether each TCR beta V gene segment behaved as functional or pseudogenic. Roughly 300 gigabases of sequencing data and 91 million or so unique TCR sequences made up an early release that covered approximately 620 HLA-typed donors. The genetic ancestry cluster associated with self-reported Caucasian donors included about 81% of the approximately 400 genotyped donors. Typing coverage varied by locus: roughly 620-640 donors for A, B, C, DRB1 and DQB1; more than 500 for DQA1; more than 600 for DPA1; approximately 470 for DPB1. Genome-wide SNP genotypes for about 65% of the roughly 670 donors were used in a later genetic analysis, which treated that subset as a discovery cohort. Every discovery cohort repertoire had been produced on one sequencing platform. Study-level results and caveats: A further reported finding was that TCR beta sequences accurately predicted the HLA-A and HLA-B alleles for most subjects in the first cohort. A later analysis found that most CMV-associated TCR beta chains appeared HLA-restricted, with HLA associations seemingly driven largely by CMV exposure. In a later analysis, the rate of TCR association differed among HLA loci, with DRB1 alleles having the most associated TCRs and HLA-C alleles having the fewest. When HLA alleles, especially DR and DQ, strongly co-occurred, attributing TCR associations to individual alleles was difficult. In a later analysis, several top co-occurrence clusters were reported to appear linked to parvovirus B19, influenza, CMV and Epstein-Barr virus. Three of the identified cytomegalovirus-associated TCR beta chains were confirmed in vitro to be specific for cytomegalovirus antigens. Sequencing depth was assumed to be roughly uniform across donors in the presence/absence analyses, though that assumption may not hold. A later genetic analysis associated a missense DCLRE1C variant with V-gene and J-gene trimming of TCR beta chains, and an independent cohort replicated the association. A later analysis associated 17,000 or so TCR beta sequences with specific HLA alleles at a false discovery rate of 0.05. The earlier analysis of some 560 of the donors excluded 15 to 20 rarely observed V segments, including chromosome 9 orphons, because counts were too low. HLA typing was unavailable for some donors at each locus, so association tests used only the typed subset. The cohort was sequenced for TCR beta chains only, and without alpha or paired-chain data the features that could be detected were limited. The study gave a list of under 200 TCR beta chains associated with cytomegalovirus. It was suggested by the authors that the approach could potentially be generalized to other disease states and immunological phenotypes. In a later genetic analysis, fewer N-insertions in productive TCRs were reported among donors in an Asian-associated ancestry cluster than the approximately 710-donor mean. In a later analysis, HLA-associated TCR beta chains were found to be more clonally expanded and to have lower generation probabilities than equally common non-associated chains. The only immune exposure information available for the cohort was CMV serostatus. Because the 87-base-pair reads could not distinguish some IMGT-functional V segments, including TRBV6-2 and TRBV6-3, those segments were excluded. In an earlier analysis of some 540 of the donors, most TCR beta V segments appeared in productive rearrangements about 87% or about 30% of the time, broadly matching IMGT annotations. A group of highly shared sequence variants was considered likely to be a technical artifact of the sequencing pipeline. The classifier was reported to diagnose cytomegalovirus status with high specificity and sensitivity in both the original cohort and the validation cohort. Across donors, most TCR sequences were observed very rarely, whereas some public TCRs were present in many individuals. Correlated functional status among segregating V segments might reflect linkage disequilibrium, but an unknown experimental factor could not be ruled out.

To prepare the library, the immunoSEQ multiplex PCR assay was applied. The multiplex PCR relied on a mix of 60 forward primers for TCR Vbeta segments and 13 reverse primers for TCR Jbeta segments. Amplification of the CDR3 region of rearranged TCR beta genes was performed with a multiplex PCR assay on genomic DNA. On the Illumina HiSeq System, the amplified TCR beta libraries were sequenced as 87-base-pair reads. Concerning the study's data processing: In a later analysis, roughly 80 million unique TCR beta chains were counted across the 690 or so repertoires, and roughly 11 million of these chains were shared by at least two donors. Raw reads were error-corrected and collapsed into unique sequences by a nearest-neighbor algorithm in which closely related sequences were merged to remove PCR and sequencing errors. Alignment of CDR3 sequences to IMGT reference sequences was used to assign V, D and J gene segments. For a sequence to be retained, a match of at least six nucleotides was required to both a V gene segment and a J gene segment. Rearrangements were called productive when the CDR3 lacked stop codons and stayed in frame with V and J; all others were non-productive. Following IMGT convention, CDR3 was defined as the stretch from the second conserved V-encoded cysteine to the conserved J-encoded phenylalanine. In an earlier analysis of more than 550 of the donors, sequences lacking an unambiguous match to a single V gene segment were excluded. An earlier analysis of around 600 of the donors classified V segments as functional when productive rearrangements were above 56.7% and as segregating when the standard deviation between donors was above 5%. To diagnose cytomegalovirus status from the catalog of TCR beta chain sequences, a statistical classification framework was built. In a later analysis, V and J genes were assigned by comparing TCR nucleotide sequences against IMGT/GENE-DB human TR gene sequences. A later analysis assigned CDR3 sequences and most-parsimonious VDJ recombination scenarios with the TCRdist pipeline. In a later analysis, each TCR beta chain was defined by its CDR3 amino acid sequence together with its V-gene family, and reads without a unique V-gene family were excluded. In a later analysis, 550 to 650 highly shared, low-generation-probability nucleotide sequences were removed to address suspected cross-contamination and a sequencing artifact. In a later analysis, a clonal expansion index was calculated for each public chain from normalized within-repertoire ranks of inferred template counts. Generation probabilities in a later analysis came from a VDJ recombination model fitted to out-of-frame rearrangements, and those results were checked against IGoR. In a later analysis, TCR-TCR, TCR-HLA and TCR-CMV co-occurrence was scored with hypergeometric tests, and a repertoire-size bias correction was applied to TCR pairs. In a later analysis, false discovery rates were estimated by permuting HLA or CMV assignments 20 times. In a later analysis, co-occurring TCRs were grouped with DBSCAN, and TCRdist sequence similarity was added when clustering was performed within HLA-allele-positive subsets. Co-occurrence clustering excluded repertoires with fewer than 30,000 or more than 120,000 public chains, plus five with anomalous nucleotide sharing. Entries here come from immuneACCESS through TCRdb and include only in-frame sequences with V and J called. Some clones fail to appear in such tables; in the studies checked, an unresolved V gene covers under half of the shortfall, and the cause of the remainder is unknown. V and J calls and clone size are given by that table; D and trimming were obtained from the DNA. The sample includes over 60,000 clones, with 65% to 85% observed a single time. Together, the top ten hold roughly an eighth of the sample.

The cohort was made up of hundreds of healthy bone marrow donors. At the time of sampling, every cohort member was nominally healthy, though immune exposures that went unrecorded were likely present. The donor tested CMV seronegative and was one of the 352 seronegative cohort members. Each donor provided a peripheral blood sample, and peripheral blood mononuclear cells were used for TCR beta sequencing. The Qiagen DNeasy Blood Extraction Kit was used to extract genomic DNA from the blood cell samples. This receptor was taken from a man aged 70-80 years in good health and CMV-seronegative. The sample was PBMCs. The chain uses TRBV6-1 and TRBJ1-2; 10 central nucleotides agree with TRBD1. The CDR3 protein is CASTPGPDRGRGYTF. In nucleotide form, the sequence is TGTGCCAGCACCCCGGGCCCCGACAGGGGGCGTGGCTACACCTTC.